This TCR beta chain was recorded in a study of blood T cell repertoires in COVID-19. Study as a whole: The origin of the acute and convalescent COVID-19 samples was the United States, Italy and Spain.

Measured with immunoSEQ multiplex PCR; TCRdb has only the in-frame clones, and not every one. The sample shows about 150,000 clones, more than 75% of them seen only once. In germline, CDR1 is SGHNT, CDR2 YYREEE (reference sequence). Between the trimmed V and J ends, which lost 2 bases and 3 bases, there was a span of 9 bases. The length of the CDR3 is 13 residues. The material sequenced was peripheral blood. The chain carries TRBV5-4 and TRBJ2-7; TRBD1 is a possible D gene (6 bases). This clonotype was sampled from an elderly man with acute or convalescent COVID-19. CDR3 bases: TGTGCCAGCAGCTTAATGACAGGCTACGAGCAGTACTTC. Translated, it gives CASSLMTGYEQYF.